This T cell receptor (beta chain) was captured in a study of blood T cell repertoires in COVID-19 (dated by TCRdb to between 2020 and 2021). With regard to the full study: Collaborator samples came from the United States, Italy and Spain and covered acute and convalescent phases of COVID-19. The prospective study material was composed of cDNA or gDNA derived from T cells, B-cell-depleted T cells, or PBMCs. Deeply sampled blood TCRbeta repertoires from subjects exposed to, actively infected with, or recovered from COVID-19 were included in the dataset. The repertoires were released in a freely available public database intended as a resource for research on the immune response to SARS-CoV-2. Samples came from the ongoing ImmuneRACE study (first 160 participants) plus 1,254 subjects from 6 global collaborators. Sample metadata almost always included a de-identified subject ID, COVID-19 status, age in years and sex. HLA class I and class II types, where available, came from metadata supplied by the sample provider rather than from assay-based typing. The study at large found these results: The quantity of clinical and demographic metadata differed by source and by participant and was supplied without curation.

Trimming takes 6 bases from V and 10 bases from J, and the germline ends sit 13 bases apart. The CDR3 covers 12 residues, taking in both the cysteine and the phenylalanine. The DNA shown is the 36-base CDR3, in frame from base 1. Collaborating institutions collected whole blood in K2EDTA tubes following their own protocols. For TCRbeta analysis, collaborators shipped samples in one of three forms: frozen whole blood, isolated PBMCs, or DNA extracted from either of those sample types. The immunoSEQ Assay, a bias-controlled multiplex PCR, was used to amplify TCRbeta CDR3 regions from genomic DNA. The published analysis was carried out like this. The number of nucleated cells in each sample was estimated by amplification of reference gene primers within the assay. To quantify the absolute abundance of each unique TCRbeta CDR3 rearrangement, sequence reads were collapsed and filtered. Productive Simpson clonality was computed per sample as the square root of Simpson's diversity index over productive rearrangements. This is the immuneACCESS table as TCRdb keeps it, with only in-frame sequences that have V and J called. A part of the clones is gone; compared with another copy, unresolved V genes explain less than half, and the rest is unexplained. The V and J calls and the clone size are those of that table, but D and trimming were determined from the DNA. Across this sample there are about 16,000 clones, with 85% to 90% seen only once. More than 20% of the sample is held by the ten biggest clonotypes.

As for this clone: The antigen it recognizes is unknown. Nothing much larger sits one base from this clone, and base qualities are not available.

Material for sequencing was peripheral blood. The rearranged segments are TRBV12-3 or TRBV12-4 and TRBJ1-3, with TRBD1 as a weak D call on 6 bases. This receptor was obtained from a man in his fifties or sixties with acute or convalescent COVID-19. The DNA sequence follows: TGTGCCAGCAGCACAGGGTTAACTACCATATATTTT. It codes for CASSTGLTTIYF.